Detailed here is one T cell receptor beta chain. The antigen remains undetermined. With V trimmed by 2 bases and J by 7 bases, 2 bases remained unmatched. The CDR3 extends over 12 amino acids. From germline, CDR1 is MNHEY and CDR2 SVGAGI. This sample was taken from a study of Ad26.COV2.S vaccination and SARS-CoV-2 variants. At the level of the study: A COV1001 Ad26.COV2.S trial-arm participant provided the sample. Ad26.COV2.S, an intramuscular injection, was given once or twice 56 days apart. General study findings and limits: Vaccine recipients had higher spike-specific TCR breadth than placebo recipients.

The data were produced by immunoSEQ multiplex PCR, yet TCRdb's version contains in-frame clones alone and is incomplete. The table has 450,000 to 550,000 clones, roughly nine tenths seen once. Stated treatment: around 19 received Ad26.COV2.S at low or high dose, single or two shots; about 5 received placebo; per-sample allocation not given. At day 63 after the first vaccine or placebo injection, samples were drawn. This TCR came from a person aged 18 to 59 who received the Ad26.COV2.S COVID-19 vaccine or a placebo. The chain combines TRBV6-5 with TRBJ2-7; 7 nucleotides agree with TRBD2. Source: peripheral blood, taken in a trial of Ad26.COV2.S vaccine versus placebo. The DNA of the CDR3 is TGTGCCAGCAGTTACATGGGACTAGAGCAGTACTTC. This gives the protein CASSYMGLEQYF.